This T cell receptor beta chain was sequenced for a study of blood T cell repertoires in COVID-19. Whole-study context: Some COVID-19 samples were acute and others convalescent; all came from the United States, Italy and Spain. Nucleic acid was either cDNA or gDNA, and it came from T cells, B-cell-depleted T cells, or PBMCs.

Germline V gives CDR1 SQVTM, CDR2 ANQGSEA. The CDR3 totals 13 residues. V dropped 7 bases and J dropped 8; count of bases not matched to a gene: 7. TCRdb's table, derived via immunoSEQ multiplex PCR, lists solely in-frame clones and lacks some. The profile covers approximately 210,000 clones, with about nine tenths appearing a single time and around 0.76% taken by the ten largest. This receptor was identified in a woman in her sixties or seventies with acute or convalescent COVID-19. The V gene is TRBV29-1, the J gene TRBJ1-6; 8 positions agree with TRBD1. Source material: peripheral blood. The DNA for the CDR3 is TGCAGCGCCAGGGACAGGTCGGATTCACCCCTCCACTTT. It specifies CSARDRSDSPLHF. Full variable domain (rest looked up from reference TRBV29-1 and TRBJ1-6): SAVISQKPSRDICQRGTSLTIQCQVDSQVTMMFWYRQQPGQSLTLIATANQGSEATYESGFVIDKFPISRPNLTFSTLTVSNMSPEDSSIYLCSARDRSDSPLHFGNGTRLTVT.